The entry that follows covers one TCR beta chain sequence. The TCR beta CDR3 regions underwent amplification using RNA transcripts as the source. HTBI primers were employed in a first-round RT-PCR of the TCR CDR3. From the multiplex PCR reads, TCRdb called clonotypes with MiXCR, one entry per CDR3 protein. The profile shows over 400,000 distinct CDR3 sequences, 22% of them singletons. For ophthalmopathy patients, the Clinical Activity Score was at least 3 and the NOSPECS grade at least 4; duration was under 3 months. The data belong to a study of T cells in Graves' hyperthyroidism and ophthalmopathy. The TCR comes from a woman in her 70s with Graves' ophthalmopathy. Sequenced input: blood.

In DNA form, the CDR3 reads TGTGCCAGCAGTTTAAAGCGCGGGGGGAGGCCCCAGTACTTC. Amino acid sequence: CASSLKRGGRPQYF. The chain couples TRBV27 to TRBJ2-5; TRBD2 agrees at 8 bases. The ends lost 2 bases at V and 9 bases at J; junction bases unmatched: 8. The CDR3 is 14 amino acids. Germline V lookup: CDR1 MNHEY, CDR2 SMNVEV (reference sequence).